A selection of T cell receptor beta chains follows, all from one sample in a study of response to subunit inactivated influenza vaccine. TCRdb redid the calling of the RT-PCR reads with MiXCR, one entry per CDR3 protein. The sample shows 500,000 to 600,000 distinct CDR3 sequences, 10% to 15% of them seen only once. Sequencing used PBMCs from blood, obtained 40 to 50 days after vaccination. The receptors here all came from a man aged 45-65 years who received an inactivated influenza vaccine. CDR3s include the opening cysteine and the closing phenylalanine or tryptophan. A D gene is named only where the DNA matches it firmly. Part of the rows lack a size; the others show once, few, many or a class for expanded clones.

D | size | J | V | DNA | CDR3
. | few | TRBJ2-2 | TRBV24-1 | TGTGCCACCAGCGAGGGACCCGGGGAGCTGTTTTTT | CATSEGPGELFF
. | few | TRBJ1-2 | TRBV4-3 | TGCGCCAGCAGCCAAGATCCGGGTCCCTATGGCTACACCTTC | CASSQDPGPYGYTF
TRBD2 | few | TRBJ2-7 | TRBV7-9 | TGTGCCAGCAGCGTCACTAGCGGGAGTCTCGACGAGCAGTACTTC | CASSVTSGSLDEQYF
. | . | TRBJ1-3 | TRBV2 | TGTGCCAGCAGTGAACCCGGGGCTGGAAACACCATATATTTT | CASSEPGAGNTIYF
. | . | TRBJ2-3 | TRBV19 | TGTGCCAGTAGTACAGCCGGACGGGGCACAGATACGCAGTATTTT | CASSTAGRGTDTQYF
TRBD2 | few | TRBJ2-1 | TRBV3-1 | TGTGCCAGCAGCCGAGGACTAGCGGCGCCCTACAATGAGCAGTTCTTC | CASSRGLAAPYNEQFF
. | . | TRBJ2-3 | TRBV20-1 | TGCAGTGCTAGGGGGACCAATACGCAGTATTTT | CSARGTNTQYF
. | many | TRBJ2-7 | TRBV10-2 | TGCGCCAGCAGTGATAGCGAGCAGTACTTC | CASSDSEQYF
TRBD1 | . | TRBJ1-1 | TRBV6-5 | TGTGCCAGCAGTTACATGCAGGGGGCCTCAGGCTTAAACACTGAAGCTTTCTTT | CASSYMQGASGLNTEAFF
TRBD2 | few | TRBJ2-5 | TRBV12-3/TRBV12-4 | TGTGCCAGCTCCTCCGGGGGGGCCTGGGAGACCCAGTACTTC | CASSSGGAWETQYF
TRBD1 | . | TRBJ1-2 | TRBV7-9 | TGTGCCAGCAGCTCACAGGGGAGTGCTGGCTACACCTTC | CASSSQGSAGYTF
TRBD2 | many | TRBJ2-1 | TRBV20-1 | TGCAGTGCTCCAGGAAGCGGGAGTATCTACAATGAGCAGTTCTTC | CSAPGSGSIYNEQFF
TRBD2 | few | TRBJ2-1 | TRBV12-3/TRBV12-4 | TGTGCCAGCAGACCGGGACTAGCGACGTACAATGAGCAGTTCTTC | CASRPGLATYNEQFF
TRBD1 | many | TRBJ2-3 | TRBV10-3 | TGTGCCGTGCTACAGGGGGCCACAGATACGCAGTATTTT | CAVLQGATDTQYF
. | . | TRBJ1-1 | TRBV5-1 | TGCGCCAGCAGCTTGGGACCCCAGGGACTGAACACTGAAGCTTTCTTT | CASSLGPQGLNTEAFF
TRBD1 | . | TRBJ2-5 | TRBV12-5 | TGTGCTAGTGGTTGGAAACAGGGGGCGCGTTCGGGGACCCAGTACTTC | CASGWKQGARSGTQYF
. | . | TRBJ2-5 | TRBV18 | TGTGCCAGCTCACCACCGTCCCGAGCGGTTCAAGAGACCCAGTACTTC | CASSPPSRAVQETQYF
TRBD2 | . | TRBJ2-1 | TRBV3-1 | TGTGCCAGCAGCCAAGAACTAGCGGGGGGCTGGGAGCAGTTCTTC | CASSQELAGGWEQFF
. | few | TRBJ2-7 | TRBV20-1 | TGCAGTGCTACTTCGCGGGACGGACACTACGAGCAGTACTTC | CSATSRDGHYEQYF
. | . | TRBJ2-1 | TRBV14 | TGTGCCAGCAGCCAGATCCAGGGTGTTGGTACTGAGCAGTTCTTC | CASSQIQGVGTEQFF
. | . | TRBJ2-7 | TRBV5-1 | TGCGCCAGCAGCTTGGCTTTAGGGAACGAGCAGTACTTC | CASSLALGNEQYF
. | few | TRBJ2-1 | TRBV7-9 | TGTGCCAGCAGCCCGGGGTACGAGCAGTTCTTC | CASSPGYEQFF
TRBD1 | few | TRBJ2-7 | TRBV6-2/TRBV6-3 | TGTGCCAGCAGAAGCCAAATGACAGGGTGGTACGAGCAGTACTTC | CASRSQMTGWYEQYF
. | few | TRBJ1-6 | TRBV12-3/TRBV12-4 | TGTGCCAGCAGTTTCAGCGGGGGTAATTCACCCCTCCACTTT | CASSFSGGNSPLHF
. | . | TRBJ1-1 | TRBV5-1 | TGCGCCAGCGGAACCCCGGGCACTGAAGCTTTCTTT | CASGTPGTEAFF
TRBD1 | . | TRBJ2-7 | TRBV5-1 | TGCGCCAGCAGTTACCATGGACAGGCGCGAAGCTCCTACGAGCAGTACTTC | CASSYHGQARSSYEQYF
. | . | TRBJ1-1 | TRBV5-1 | TGCGCCAGCAGCTTGGGGACCCGGGGGCACAGCTTGAACACTGAAGCTTTCTTT | CASSLGTRGHSLNTEAFF
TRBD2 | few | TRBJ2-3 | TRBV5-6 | TGTGCCAGCAGCAGTGATAGCGGGGGGCCCCGCCCTACGCAGTATTTT | CASSSDSGGPRPTQYF
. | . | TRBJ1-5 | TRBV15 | TGTGCCACCAGCAGTGAAAATCAGCCCCAGCATTTT | CATSSENQPQHF
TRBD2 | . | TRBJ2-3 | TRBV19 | TGTGCCAGTAGTATTACTACTAGCGGGAGGGTCAGTCGTGAGGATACGCAGTATTTT | CASSITTSGRVSREDTQYF
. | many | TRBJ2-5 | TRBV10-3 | TGTGCCATTAGGGACCAGAGAGAGACCCAGTACTTC | CAIRDQRETQYF
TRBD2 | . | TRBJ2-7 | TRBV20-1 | TGCAGTGCTAGAAAGGGCGGTAGCGGGACTACCTACGAGCAGTACTTC | CSARKGGSGTTYEQYF
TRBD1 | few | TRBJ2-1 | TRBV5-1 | TGCGCCAGCAGCGTTGAACCCCGGACAGGGGGCTACAATGAGCAGTTCTTC | CASSVEPRTGGYNEQFF
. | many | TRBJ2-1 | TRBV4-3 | TGCGCCAGCAGCCAAGATGGGGCAGGGCTGGGCTACAATGAGCAGTTCTTC | CASSQDGAGLGYNEQFF
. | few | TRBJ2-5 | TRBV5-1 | TGCGCCAGCAGCTTTGAGCGGACCCAGTACTTC | CASSFERTQYF
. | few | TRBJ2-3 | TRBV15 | TGTGCCACCAGCAGAGATCCGGGTATCCCTAGCACAGATACGCAGTATTTT | CATSRDPGIPSTDTQYF
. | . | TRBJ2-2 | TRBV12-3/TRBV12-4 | TGTGCCAGCAGTTTATACGGACTGCAGTCGACCGGGGAGCTGTTTTTT | CASSLYGLQSTGELFF
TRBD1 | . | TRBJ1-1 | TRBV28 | TGTGCCAGCAGAGATGACAGGGGGAGGTCAAACACTGAAGCTTTCTTT | CASRDDRGRSNTEAFF
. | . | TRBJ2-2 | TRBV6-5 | TGTGGCAGCAGTTACCGGGACCCTACGACCGGGGAGCTGTTTTTT | CGSSYRDPTTGELFF
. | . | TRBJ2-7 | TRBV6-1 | TGTGCCAGCAGTGGGACGGAGACGGTCAGCTCCTACGAGCAGTACTTC | CASSGTETVSSYEQYF
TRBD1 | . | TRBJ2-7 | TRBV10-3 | TGTGCCATCAGTGCATCCCGGGACAGTACCCACGAGCAGTACTTC | CAISASRDSTHEQYF
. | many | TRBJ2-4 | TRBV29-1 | TGCAGCGTTACGATGAAACTGATGGCCAAAAACATTCAGTACTTC | CSVTMKLMAKNIQYF